Below, one T cell receptor beta chain is given with its context. The germline gives CDR1 SEHNR, CDR2 FQNEAQ (reference sequence). Trimming pared 3 bases from V and 0 bases from J, leaving 6 bases between. The CDR3 consists of 13 residues. The data were taken from a study of blood T cell repertoires in COVID-19. Generated by immunoSEQ multiplex PCR, the TCRdb table keeps only in-frame clones and is missing some. The sample lists about 70,000 clones; about nine tenths were seen once. The clonotype was recovered from a woman aged 18-29 years with acute or convalescent COVID-19. This chain links TRBV7-9 with TRBJ2-7, with D perhaps TRBD1 (5 bases). Specimen: peripheral blood. The CDR3 nucleotides read TGTGCCAGCAGCTTTGGGGCCTCCTACGAGCAGTACTTC. Its protein product is CASSFGASYEQYF.